This TCR beta chain was documented in a study of tumor-infiltrating lymphocytes in primary liver carcinoma. With a constant-region primer, TCR beta cDNA was made from approximately 500 ng of total RNA. Libraries of TCR beta came from three nested multiplex PCR rounds with slightly modified ARM-PCR. The opening two PCR rounds, roughly 11 cycles each, paired TRBV1-TRBV30 forward primers with a C-beta reverse primer. TCRdb itself ran the multiplex PCR reads through MiXCR, one entry per CDR3 protein. The table lists 80,000 or so distinct CDR3 sequences, 70% to 75% of them singletons. Germline lookup yields CDR1 GTSNPN and CDR2 SVGIG (reference sequence). This CDR3 comprises 15 residues. Worth noting for this clonotype: This CDR3 fails to terminate in the conserved phenylalanine or tryptophan, so it likely reflects a read error.

RNA and DNA were co-extracted from roughly 20-30 mg of unsorted bulk tissue. The rearrangement uses TRBV30 and TRBJ1-1; no definite D call. The clonotype comes from a woman aged 60-75 years with primary liver carcinoma and hepatitis B virus infection. The sequencing input was liver tumor tissue from sampling region 4. Subset meaning: tumor region T4, right-lateral pole. The CDR3 DNA reads TGTACCTGGAGAGGTTTTTCGTCCTACAACACTGAAGCTTTCTCT. Its translation is CTWRGFSSYNTEAFS.